The clone carrying this T cell receptor beta chain has only a few counts. The V end lost 1 base, the J end lost 7 bases, and 15 bases lay between the germline ends. Germline V gene lookup returns CDR1 SGHTA and CDR2 FQGNSA. This CDR3 has 15 amino acids. The data are from a study of beta chain features in type 1 diabetes. All of the isolated RNA was reverse transcribed, so expressed TCRB transcripts were sequenced. The table came from immunoSEQ multiplex PCR; TCRdb's copy has only in-frame clones and leaves some out. The table records around 500,000 clones, 10% to 12% of them present only once. The material sequenced was naive CD4+ T cells from blood. The gene calls are TRBV7-2 and TRBJ2-3; the D is unclear. The source of this sequence is a woman in her late teens or twenties in good health. The CDR3 bases are TGTGCCAGCAGCTTAGTGGGCCTCACCCGCCATACGCAGTATTTT. It yields the protein CASSLVGLTRHTQYF.